This T cell receptor beta chain was found in a study of T cells after yellow fever vaccination. The study's findings and limits: Re-detected after boosting: most primary clones, almost 97% of CD4 and about 85% of CD8. Though it reached lower strength, the secondary response hit its peak faster, day 5 versus 15.

UMIs were added to TCR cDNA along with a universal primer site when it was made by 5'RACE template switching. TCRdb itself ran the 5' RACE reads through MiXCR, one entry per CDR3 protein. The data show about 630,000 distinct CDR3 sequences, around an eighth seen once. Germline CDR1 reads SGHTA; CDR2 reads FQGNSA. V lost 1 base, J lost 0 bases, and 7 bases lay in between. CDR3 size: 14 residues. This clonotype showed up many times. Its cognate antigen is unknown. The sample in question was PBMCs, obtained on the day of the yellow fever booster vaccination. This chain links TRBV7-2 with TRBJ2-7, with D hard to call. This TCR came from a young man who received the YFV17D yellow fever vaccine. CDR3: CASSLGLSSYEQYF. In DNA form, the CDR3 reads TGTGCCAGCAGCTTAGGTTTAAGCTCCTACGAGCAGTACTTC. The full variable domain, its missing parts supplied by reference TRBV7-2 and TRBJ2-7, is GAGVSQSPSNKVTEKGKDVELRCDPISGHTALYWYRQSLGQGLEFLIYFQGNSAPDKSGLPSDRFSAERTGGSVSTLTIQRTQQEDSAVYLCASSLGLSSYEQYFGPGTRLTVT.